Listed below are T cell receptor beta chains from one sample, sequenced in a study of CD8+CD57+ T cells in acquired aplastic anemia. TCRdb re-analysed the reads in MiXCR, keeping a single row per CDR3 protein. The repertoire consists of approximately 270,000 distinct CDR3 sequences, with around three fifths occurring once and the leading ten covering 8%. Sample: sorted CD4+, CD8+, or CD8+CD57+ T cells (not recorded which) from PBMCs. The receptors were gathered from a human donor with severe aplastic anemia or a healthy control (not recorded which). Each CDR3 is given with its conserved first and last residue.

TRBJ2-7	TRBV25-1	CASSGDVYEQYF
TRBJ1-2	TRBV25-1	CASSIRTGQGYTF
TRBJ1-2	TRBV20-1	CSAYFQTGYGYTF
TRBJ2-2	TRBV7-8	CASSPDRRRDRLGNIGSNTGELFF
TRBJ2-5	TRBV19	CASRGRAAETQYF
TRBJ1-4	TRBV7-7	CASSLELGKKLFF
TRBJ1-1	TRBV27	CASSFWRGLNTEAFF
TRBJ2-3	TRBV9	CASSASGRKDTQYF
TRBJ1-2	TRBV19	CASSKGGYGYTF
TRBJ2-2	TRBV24-1	CATSDPGGRLFF
TRBJ1-2	TRBV19	CASSREPGQTYGYTF
TRBJ2-1	TRBV7-2	CASSSGLAQIYNEQFF
TRBJ2-7	TRBV19	CASSIPSGRRYEQYF
TRBJ1-6	TRBV12-5	CASGFFSEDSPLHF
TRBJ2-7	TRBV19	CASSPGTKYEQYF
TRBJ2-7	TRBV28	CASISGRVPNEQYF
TRBJ1-6	TRBV2	CASSDATGGDSPLHF
TRBJ1-6	TRBV9	CASSGGGGSPLHF
TRBJ1-3	TRBV5-1	CASSPEGADTIYF
TRBJ2-3	TRBV18	CASSSNGGATDTQYF
TRBJ1-5	TRBV2	CASSDSRFSNQPQHF
TRBJ2-2	TRBV19	CASSVGLAYTGELFF
TRBJ2-2	TRBV20-1	CSASSPGELFF
TRBJ2-3	TRBV25-1	CASSISSTDTQYF
TRBJ1-4	TRBV7-8	CASSPRLSSGTLFF
TRBJ2-7	TRBV6-2/TRBV6-3	CASSYGVPEQYF
TRBJ1-4	TRBV5-1	CASTQSGSEEKLFF
TRBJ2-5	TRBV11-2	CASSPGLDSGLAGQETQYF
TRBJ1-5	TRBV7-9	CASSLEGNPDQPQHF
TRBJ2-5	TRBV27	CASRLRGKETQYF
TRBJ2-7	TRBV10-3	CAISGLKYF
TRBJ2-5	TRBV7-3	CAIPGLETQYF
TRBJ2-7	TRBV7-6	CASSFRATSPYEQYF
TRBJ2-1	TRBV11-2	CASSPTRTGIDEQFF
TRBJ2-1	TRBV15	CATSRTLAGGPIDEQFF
TRBJ2-7	TRBV7-2	CVSSLAWNRDYPYEQYF
TRBJ2-1	TRBV18	CASSPFPGNNEQFF
TRBJ1-2	TRBV9	CASSPSQGPIYGYTF
TRBJ1-2	TRBV19	CASSIGGQGTNYGYTF
TRBJ2-3	TRBV25-1	CASSDSGGGGDTQYF
TRBJ1-6	TRBV20-1	CSARDGGDNSPLHF